This T cell receptor beta chain was profiled in a study of cytomegalovirus exposure and HLA in healthy donors. The PCR contained 60 Vbeta and 13 Jbeta primers. The table came from immunoSEQ multiplex PCR; TCRdb's copy has only in-frame clones and leaves some out. The table has approximately 160,000 clones, approximately 80% seen once. Germline CDR1 and CDR2: SGHRS and YFSETQ. Germline trimming cut 0 bases from V and 6 bases from J; bases unmatched to any gene: 15. The CDR3 consists of 18 residues. This sequence was found in a woman aged 30 to 39 in good health and CMV-seronegative. Sequencing was carried out using PBMCs. The chain uses TRBV5-1 and TRBJ2-1, with 7 bases that match TRBD1. CDR3: CASSLVRWGSQGVNEQFF. DNA for the CDR3: TGCGCCAGCAGCTTGGTGAGGTGGGGGAGCCAGGGGGTCAATGAGCAGTTCTTC.